This TCR beta chain was obtained from a study of shared clonotypes between healthy human individuals (dated by TCRdb to 2019 to 2021). In the study overall: The cohort comprised a couple of women and three men aged 18 to 49 years. For each donor, three plates each were used for CD4 naive and CD4 memory, two plates were used for CD8 naive, and one plate was used for CD8 memory. Blood TCR repertoires of about 5 healthy adults were deeply sequenced to estimate repertoire size and the extent of clonotype sharing between individuals. To increase sequencing depth and limit assay-specific biases, TCR repertoire library preparation and sequencing were carried out by different laboratories using diverse techniques. Between about 0.85 and 9.5 billion PBMCs per donor were obtained by leukapheresis. General findings and caveats noted by the study authors: Naive subsets generally had larger estimated clonotype richness than memory subsets. Incomplete sequencing was indicated by rarefaction of sorted-subset datasets, despite the large sequencing depth. Because the study included a small number of donors, the genetic and exposure-history diversity represented was limited. When a handful of donors were compared, the shared fraction of clonotypes was about 5.2% for naive CD4, around 3.6% for naive CD8, roughly 2.3% for memory CD4, and 0.3% to 0.5% for memory CD8. Based on pairwise subsampling, the degree of clonotype sharing among donors was expected to be affected by sequencing depth. Clonotypes shared by all four sorted-subset donors showed higher generation probabilities than non-shared clonotypes. Only blood was sampled, and tissue TCR repertoires likely differ from those in blood.

The CDR3 covers 17 residues, taking in both the cysteine and the phenylalanine. CDR3 DNA is the only sequence kept; it has 51 bases, read in frame from the first base. Between the V and J ends, shortened by 2 bases and 5 bases respectively, the junction contains 24 bases. The germline V gene gives CDR1 as SQVTM and CDR2 as ANQGSEA. The donors were healthy, HIV-negative adults with no recently reported acute infections or vaccinations. All donors were Caucasian adults living in Nashville, Tennessee, USA. CD4+ T cells were enriched through magnetic negative selection, after which naive cells were positively selected on CD45RA and the remaining negative fraction served as the memory subset. After blood collection by leukapheresis, PBMCs were isolated using Ficoll-Histopaque density gradient centrifugation and then cryopreserved in the vapor phase of liquid nitrogen. Purity and quantity of every magnetically sorted T cell population were checked by analytical flow cytometry. Genomic DNA was isolated from each sorted fraction and quantified by UV absorbance on a Nanodrop 2000c.

On this clone itself: The antigen this receptor binds is unknown. No clone much larger than this one lies a single base away; base qualities are absent.

Using the deep immunoSEQ assay, TCR CDR3 regions were amplified from genomic DNA by multiplex PCR. For each cell subset, the extracted genomic DNA was distributed evenly across all wells of several immunoSEQ 96-well plates, and each plate served as one replicate. Each replicate PCR for sorted subsets received roughly 200 ng genomic DNA, equal to roughly 29,000 T cell genomes. Purified libraries were quantified with a Qubit 3.0 fluorometer, sized on a Bioanalyzer 2100, and re-quantified with the KAPA Library Quantification kit. A separate single-read 150-cycle Illumina NextSeq 550 flow cell was used to sequence each immunoSEQ 96-well plate. Per the authors' processing: The immunoSEQ output contained only junctional sequences without quality scores, so filtering could not match that applied to full-length reads. To assign V/J genes and CDR3, sequences were annotated using PyIR, a Python wrapper for IgBLAST v1.9, with IMGT germline references. Reads were removed for weak V/J assignments (E-value above 1e-6), missing CDR3, stop codons, out-of-frame junctions, or ambiguous translated residues. V3J clonotypes were defined as sequences sharing an identical inferred V gene, J gene, and CDR3 amino acid sequence. Percentage overlap between repertoires was calculated by dividing the number of shared unique clonotypes by the size of the smaller repertoire. Repertoire richness was assessed with RTK rarefaction, the Chao1 estimator, and Recon v2.1 estimates of unobserved clonotypes. Generation probabilities for all TCRbeta clonotypes obtained by the gDNA method from a few donors were computed using OLGA. Held by TCRdb, this immuneACCESS table contains in-frame sequences only and omits some clones. Under half of the omission traces to an unresolved V gene where checked; the cause of the rest is unknown. V, J and clone size derive from that table, while D and trimming were established from the DNA sequence. The sample table records 950,000 to 1,300,000 clones; under 80% of these occur just once. Nearly 1.5% of the sample rests with the top ten.

The sequenced sample was memory CD4+ T cells sorted from blood. What this sample's cell subset or site label stands for: CD45RA-negative fraction. The chain employs TRBV29-1 and TRBJ2-5; a tentative D match to TRBD2 spans 7 bases. The receptor's source is a man aged 18 to 30 in good health. The encoded CDR3 is CSVELLKWGGLEETQYF. The base sequence is TGCAGCGTTGAACTGTTGAAATGGGGGGGCCTAGAGGAGACCCAGTACTTC.